This is a list of T cell receptor beta chains from one sample in a study of cytomegalovirus exposure and HLA in healthy donors. Profiling relied on immunoSEQ multiplex PCR, and the TCRdb table lists in-frame clones only, not all of them. The sample has around 89,000 clones; 76% are singletons. The sample consisted of PBMCs. The receptor set was obtained from a man aged 35-49 years in good health and CMV-seronegative. The CDR3 runs from the conserved cysteine through the conserved F or W. The order of the fields is J gene, D gene, V gene, clone size, CDR3 DNA, CDR3 protein. D genes are given only for firm matches. Some rows have no size entry. The others give once, few or many, or a class for an expanded clone.

J: TRBJ2-6; D: TRBD1; V: TRBV19; size: few; DNA: TGTGCCAGTAGTGCGGGACAGGCGGTCTCTGGGGCCAACGTCCTGACTTTC; CDR3: CASSAGQAVSGANVLTF
J: TRBJ1-1; D: TRBD1; V: TRBV6-5; size: -; DNA: TGTGCCAGCAGTTATTTTGACAGGGCAACCACTGAAGCTTTCTTT; CDR3: CASSYFDRATTEAFF
J: TRBJ2-7; D: TRBD1; V: TRBV18; size: -; DNA: TGTGCCAGCTCACGACAGGGGGCTATTTTCTACGAGCAGTACTTC; CDR3: CASSRQGAIFYEQYF
J: TRBJ1-1; D: -; V: TRBV11-2; size: -; DNA: TGTGCCAGCGCGCAACAGGGTAACACTGAAGCTTTCTTT; CDR3: CASAQQGNTEAFF
J: TRBJ1-5; D: -; V: TRBV7-2; size: -; DNA: TGTGCCAGCAGCTTAGAGAGGGGGAGCAATCAGCCCCAGCATTTT; CDR3: CASSLERGSNQPQHF
J: TRBJ2-1; D: -; V: TRBV7-9; size: -; DNA: TGTGCCAGCAGCTTAGGACTCTACAATGAGCAGTTCTTC; CDR3: CASSLGLYNEQFF
J: TRBJ1-3; D: -; V: TRBV5-1; size: -; DNA: TGCGCCAGCAGCTTTTCCACGGGCTCTGGAAACACCATATATTTT; CDR3: CASSFSTGSGNTIYF
J: TRBJ2-3; D: -; V: TRBV5-1; size: -; DNA: TGCGCCAGCGGAGCGGGACAAGCAGCTAGCACAGATACGCAGTATTTT; CDR3: CASGAGQAASTDTQYF
J: TRBJ1-5; D: TRBD1; V: TRBV7-2; size: -; DNA: TGTGCCAGCAGCCCCTTAGGGGGCTATAGCAATCAGCCCCAGCATTTT; CDR3: CASSPLGGYSNQPQHF
J: TRBJ1-2; D: TRBD1; V: TRBV28; size: -; DNA: TGTGCCAGCAGTTCGGGGGGAGTGACAGGGGGCCCTGGCTACACCTTC; CDR3: CASSSGGVTGGPGYTF
J: TRBJ2-5; D: -; V: TRBV19; size: -; DNA: TGTGCCAGTAGTAGGCGAGGTAAAGGAGAGACCCAGTACTTC; CDR3: CASSRRGKGETQYF
J: TRBJ2-1; D: TRBD2; V: TRBV6-5; size: -; DNA: TGTGCCAGCAGTTACAGCGGGGGGACCTACAATGAGCAGTTCTTC; CDR3: CASSYSGGTYNEQFF
J: TRBJ1-4; D: -; V: TRBV5-8; size: once; DNA: TGTGCCAGCAGCTACGGTGGGGGGGTGTATGAAAAACTGTTTTTT; CDR3: CASSYGGGVYEKLFF
J: TRBJ2-3; D: TRBD2; V: TRBV30; size: -; DNA: TGTGCCTGGGCACTAGCGGGGGGCACAGATACGCAGTATTTT; CDR3: CAWALAGGTDTQYF
J: TRBJ1-2; D: TRBD1; V: TRBV5-8; size: once; DNA: TGTGCCAGCAGCTTGGGACAGGGGGCGTGTGGCTACACCTTC; CDR3: CASSLGQGACGYTF
J: TRBJ1-5; D: -; V: TRBV5-1; size: -; DNA: TGCGCCATCCGGGGAGCAGGAGATCAGCCCCAGCATTTT; CDR3: CAIRGAGDQPQHF
J: TRBJ2-1; D: TRBD1; V: TRBV7-6; size: -; DNA: TGTGCCAGCAGCGGTGAGGGGGCTTATTACAATGAGCAGTTCTTC; CDR3: CASSGEGAYYNEQFF
J: TRBJ2-1; D: -; V: TRBV19; size: -; DNA: TGTGCCAGTACGGATTGGCAGGGTTACAATGAGCAGTTCTTC; CDR3: CASTDWQGYNEQFF
J: TRBJ2-3; D: -; V: TRBV5-1; size: -; DNA: TGCGCCAGCAGCGGCTGGACTGGGGTGGGCACAGATACGCAGTATTTT; CDR3: CASSGWTGVGTDTQYF
J: TRBJ1-6; D: TRBD1; V: TRBV27; size: few; DNA: TGTGCCAGCAGTCCCGGGACAGGGTATAATTCACCCCTCCACTTT; CDR3: CASSPGTGYNSPLHF
J: TRBJ2-2; D: TRBD1; V: TRBV19; size: -; DNA: TGTGCCAGTAGTCAAGGGGACAGGGGGCGATACACCGGGGAGCTGTTTTTT; CDR3: CASSQGDRGRYTGELFF
J: TRBJ2-6; D: TRBD1; V: TRBV4-2; size: -; DNA: TGTGCCAGCAGCCAAGAAGGGACAGCCTCTGGGGCCAACGTCCTGACTTTC; CDR3: CASSQEGTASGANVLTF
J: TRBJ1-5; D: -; V: TRBV19; size: -; DNA: TGTGCCAGTAGTAGTTTTATTCAGCCCCAGCATTTT; CDR3: CASSSFIQPQHF